One and the same sample provided the 9 T cell receptor beta chains below, sequenced in a study of T-cell memory formation after mild COVID-19. Each CDR3 protein gets one entry after TCRdb re-called the 5' RACE reads with MiXCR. The data show around 200,000 distinct CDR3 sequences, over 20% seen once. The sequenced material came from PBMCs or a T cell subset sorted from them (not recorded which). The receptors come from an adult woman who had mild COVID-19 (a few samples of this study predate the infection). Cell type and time point are not known.

The V gene is TRBV4-2, the J gene TRBJ2-7; 7 bases agree with TRBD2. V shed 4 bases, J shed 2 bases, and the junction held 5 bases outside the gene matches. Germline CDR1 LGHNA, CDR2 YNFKEQ. This CDR3 spans 14 amino acids. The CDR3 loop reads CASSPWGGTYEQYF. Written as DNA, the CDR3 is TGTGCCAGCAGCCCCTGGGGGGGAACCTACGAGCAGTACTTC.

The V gene is TRBV5-6, the J gene TRBJ2-7, with D tentatively TRBD1 (8 bases). V lost 3 bases and J 5 bases, leaving 18 bases between the germline ends. CDR3 length: 15 amino acids. Germline V gene sequence: CDR1 SGHDT, CDR2 YYEEEE. The CDR3 DNA follows: TGTGCCAGCAGCTGGGGGGGACAGGAAGTCCACGAGCAGTACTTC. This translates into CASSWGGQEVHEQYF.

The chain combines TRBV6-5 with TRBJ1-1; D call uncertain. Looked up from germline, CDR1 is MNHEY and CDR2 is SVGAGI. Trimming took 6 bases from V and 3 from J, leaving 14 bases between them. The CDR3 is 14 amino acids. The CDR3 DNA follows: TGTGCCAGCAGGCACTTTGGTCCGGACACTGAAGCTTTCTTT. It is translated as CASRHFGPDTEAFF.

This clonotype has a handful of counts. The rearrangement uses TRBV5-1 and TRBJ2-7, with D hard to call. The CDR3 has 12 residues. The germline V gene encodes CDR1 SGHRS and CDR2 YFSETQ. Trimming shortened V by 4 bases and J by 4 bases, and 9 bases separated the two germline ends. The CDR3 DNA is TGCGCCAGCAGCGAAAACGGGTACGAGCAGTACTTC. Protein sequence: CASSENGYEQYF.

V and J are TRBV3-1 and TRBJ1-2; D remains unclear. In germline, CDR1 is LGHDT, CDR2 YNNKEL (reference sequence). V was clipped by 0 bases and J by 11 bases, with 19 bases between them. The CDR3 runs to 15 residues. CDR3 sequence reads: CASSQEEGKQGGYTF. DNA of the CDR3: TGTGCCAGCAGCCAAGAAGAGGGCAAACAAGGCGGGTACACCTTC.

The chain joins TRBV12-3 or TRBV12-4 to TRBJ1-5; maybe TRBD1 (6 bases). Deletions cut 3 bases from V and 12 bases from J, with 21 bases between. The CDR3 spans 15 residues. CDR3 DNA: TGTGCCAGCAGTTTTTGGGGGGGACAATCATTGGTCCAGCATTTT. Its translation: CASSFWGGQSLVQHF.

This clonotype was detected a few times. The rearrangement joins TRBV5-1 to TRBJ2-1; 10 nucleotides line up with TRBD1. With 5 bases clipped from V and 8 bases from J, the junction kept 10 bases outside the gene matches. The CDR3 runs 15 residues. Germline CDR1 reads SGHRS; CDR2 reads YFSETQ. The DNA of the CDR3 is TGCGCCAGCAGTGGAGGACAGGGGGTTATGGATGAGCAGTTCTTC. This gives the protein CASSGGQGVMDEQFF.

This clonotype was counted between two and nine times. V usage is TRBV2 and J usage is TRBJ2-2; possibly TRBD2 for D (6 bases). Germline assignment: CDR1 SNHLY and CDR2 FYNNEI. Trimming took off 3 bases at V and 1 base at J, with 12 bases between the two ends. The CDR3 contains 16 residues. The CDR3 sequence is CASSDMAGRNTGELFF. CDR3 DNA: TGTGCCAGCAGTGACATGGCGGGGCGGAACACCGGGGAGCTGTTTTTT.

The chain has TRBV27 and TRBJ2-3, with D possibly matching TRBD2 (5 bases). Trimming pared 5 bases from V and 0 bases from J, leaving 21 bases between. Germline CDR1 MNHEY, CDR2 SMNVEV (reference sequence). This CDR3 comprises 18 residues. Written as DNA, the CDR3 is TGTGCCAGCAGTCCCCGGACGGGAATTGCCCCTAGCACAGATACGCAGTATTTT. Amino acid sequence: CASSPRTGIAPSTDTQYF.